These T cell receptor beta chains were read from a single sample in a study of shared clonotypes between healthy human individuals. Repertoires were generated with immunoSEQ multiplex PCR, while TCRdb's copy carries only in-frame clones and drops some. Of 500,000 to 550,000 clones listed, 95% to 96% are singletons. The sequenced sample consisted of naive CD4+ T cells sorted from blood. Every receptor here comes from a woman in her 30s in good health. Both conserved end residues are part of each CDR3. The D gene is left open where the match is weak. A clone size is listed for some rows: how often the clone was seen (once, few, many), or a class if it is expanded.

DNA | CDR3 | D | J | size | V
TGTGCCAGCAGTCCTGGGACAGGGGGGGGAGGGTACAATGAGCAGTTCTTC | CASSPGTGGGGYNEQFF | TRBD1 | TRBJ2-1 | . | TRBV28
TGCGCCAGCAGCCACGTACTAGCGGGAGTTGGCACCGGGGAGCTGTTTTTT | CASSHVLAGVGTGELFF | TRBD2 | TRBJ2-2 | . | TRBV4-1
TGTGCCAGCAGCCACACCGGGACTAGCTTTTACAATGAGCAGTTCTTC | CASSHTGTSFYNEQFF | TRBD2 | TRBJ2-1 | . | TRBV4-2
TGCAGCGTGGAGAGCTCTGGAAACACCATATATTTT | CSVESSGNTIYF | . | TRBJ1-3 | . | TRBV29-1
TGTGCCAGCCTCGGGCCGCTAGACAATGAGCAGTTCTTC | CASLGPLDNEQFF | . | TRBJ2-1 | . | TRBV28
TGCAGCGTGGGATATCCGGGACAGGGAAGGGACGAGCAGTACTTC | CSVGYPGQGRDEQYF | TRBD1 | TRBJ2-7 | . | TRBV29-1
TGTGCCAGCAGTTCCAGGGGCCCCTACGAGCAGTACTTC | CASSSRGPYEQYF | . | TRBJ2-7 | once | TRBV28
TGTGCCGTAGGACAGGGTACAACATTAAACACCATATATTTT | CAVGQGTTLNTIYF | TRBD1 | TRBJ1-3 | . | TRBV10-3
TGTGCCAGCAGAAACAGGGGAGAGGATACGCAGTATTTT | CASRNRGEDTQYF | TRBD1 | TRBJ2-3 | . | TRBV6-1
TGTGCCAGCAGTTTAAGGCAGGGGAAACAGTACTTC | CASSLRQGKQYF | . | TRBJ2-7 | once | TRBV28
TGTGCCAGCAGCCCTCGGGAAGGGGGCGAGCAGTACTTC | CASSPREGGEQYF | . | TRBJ2-7 | . | TRBV7-3
TGCGCCAGCAGTGAGTCCGTAGGGGGGTACTATGGCTACACCTTC | CASSESVGGYYGYTF | . | TRBJ1-2 | . | TRBV10-1
TGTGCCAGCAAAAGGGACAGAACTGGGGCCAACGTCCTGACTTTC | CASKRDRTGANVLTF | TRBD1 | TRBJ2-6 | . | TRBV6-1
TGTGCCAGCCTGACAGGGAACGGGGACGAAAAACTGTTTTTT | CASLTGNGDEKLFF | TRBD1 | TRBJ1-4 | . | TRBV2
TGTGCCAGCGGACAGTCCTACGAGCAGTACTTC | CASGQSYEQYF | . | TRBJ2-7 | once | TRBV2